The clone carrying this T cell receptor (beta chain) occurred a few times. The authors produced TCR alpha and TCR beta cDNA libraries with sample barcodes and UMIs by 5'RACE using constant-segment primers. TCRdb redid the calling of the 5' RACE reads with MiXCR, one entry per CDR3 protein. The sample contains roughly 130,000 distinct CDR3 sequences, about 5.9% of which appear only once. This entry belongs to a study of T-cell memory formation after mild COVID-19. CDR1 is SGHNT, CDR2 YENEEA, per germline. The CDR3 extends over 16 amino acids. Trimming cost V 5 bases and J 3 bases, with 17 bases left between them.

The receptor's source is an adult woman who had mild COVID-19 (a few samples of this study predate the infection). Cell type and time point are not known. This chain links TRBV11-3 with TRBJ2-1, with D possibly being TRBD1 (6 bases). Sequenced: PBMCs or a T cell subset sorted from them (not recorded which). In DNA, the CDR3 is TGTGCCAGCAGCCCCTTTTGGGACACGGTCTACAATGAGCAGTTCTTC. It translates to CASSPFWDTVYNEQFF.